This T cell receptor beta chain was captured in a study of shared clonotypes between healthy human individuals. Selected positively for CCR7 and CD45RO-negative, naive CD8 cells excluded terminally differentiated effector memory CD45RA+ cells. This CDR3 contains 14 residues. Germline lookup yields CDR1 LNHNV and CDR2 YYDKDF (reference sequence). V lost 3 bases, J lost 5 bases, and 3 bases stayed unmatched. The assay was run at deep level. Every subset had its genomic DNA shared out evenly among several immunoSEQ plates. Assay used: immunoSEQ multiplex PCR; TCRdb lists only in-frame clones, some missing. This sample carries 800,000 or so clones, 90% to 98% of them seen once, and the ten largest clones take approximately 0.2%.

Sequencing used naive CD8+ T cells sorted from blood. This sequence originates from a man younger than 45 in good health. The chain links TRBV15 to TRBJ2-7; 11 nucleotides align to TRBD2. The CDR3 region is CATSSSGRAHEQYF. The CDR3 DNA reads as TGTGCCACCAGCAGTAGCGGGAGGGCCCACGAGCAGTACTTC. The variable domain in full, completed from reference TRBV15 and TRBJ2-7, reads DAMVIQNPRYQVTQFGKPVTLSCSQTLNHNVMYWYQQKSSQAPKLLFHYYDKDFNNEADTPDNFQSRRPNTSFCFLDIRSPGLGDTAMYLCATSSSGRAHEQYFGPGTRLTVT.